This TCR beta chain comes out of a study of Graves' ophthalmopathy and Graves' hyperthyroidism. CDR3 length: 16 residues. With 4 bases clipped from V and 4 bases from J, the junction kept 8 bases outside the gene matches. RNA transcripts yielded amplified TCR beta CDR3 regions. In the first round, RT-PCR was carried out with HTBI primers, and a multiplex PCR formed the second round. In TCRdb, the multiplex PCR reads were re-called with MiXCR into one record per CDR3 protein. This table has about 390,000 distinct CDR3 sequences, about a sixth appearing once. There are a few counts of this clonotype. The chain couples TRBV12-3 or TRBV12-4 to TRBJ2-2; 8 nucleotides agree with TRBD1. The sequenced material came from peripheral blood. This receptor was identified in an adult woman with stable Graves' hyperthyroidism. The CDR3: CASSSGQGEGTGELFF. Here the CDR3 DNA reads TGTGCCAGCAGTTCCGGACAGGGTGAGGGCACCGGGGAGCTGTTTTTT.